This TCR beta chain was retrieved from a study of cytomegalovirus exposure and HLA in healthy donors. Trimming cost V 0 bases and J 3 bases, with 11 bases left between them. The CDR3 is 15 residues long. In germline, CDR1 is SGHRS, CDR2 YFSETQ. PCR amplification relied on 60 Vbeta primers (plus 13 Jbeta primers). Method: immunoSEQ multiplex PCR; TCRdb's copy keeps in-frame clones and lacks some. The sample yields about 84,000 clones, 70% to 90% seen once. The rearrangement links TRBV5-1 to TRBJ2-3, with D perhaps matching TRBD1 (6 bases). The source material was PBMCs. The receptor's source is a man aged 18 to 29 in good health and CMV-seronegative. CDR3 sequence reads: CASSLVTGRTDTQYF. The CDR3 DNA reads as TGCGCCAGCAGCTTGGTGACAGGTCGAACAGATACGCAGTATTTT.